A single sample is the source of the 16 T cell receptor beta chains below, sequenced in a study of cytomegalovirus exposure and HLA in healthy donors. It was with 60 Vbeta and 13 Jbeta primers that the PCR ran. Assay: immunoSEQ multiplex PCR; the TCRdb copy retains only in-frame clones and omits some. Among 150,000 to 200,000 clones listed, 75% to 80% were seen once. The sequenced sample was PBMCs. The receptor set was obtained from a man between 50 and 59 years old in good health and CMV-seropositive.

This sequence joins TRBV10-3 and TRBJ1-5; D remains ambiguous. Trimming removed 0 bases from V and 3 bases from J, with 6 bases in between. Germline CDR1 is ENHRY and CDR2 is SYGVKD. This CDR3 contains 14 residues. Here the CDR3 DNA reads TGTGCCATCAGTGAGTCCACAACCAATCAGCCCCAGCATTTT. Its protein product is CAISESTTNQPQHF.

Regarding this clone: The sample contains more than one DNA sequence encoding this CDR3. V and J are TRBV9 and TRBJ2-1; TRBD2 matches 8 bases. From germline, CDR1 is SGDLS and CDR2 YYNGEE. With V trimmed by 0 bases and J by 4 bases, 0 bases remained unmatched. The CDR3 is made up of 14 amino acids. CDR3: CASSVASGYNEQFF. CDR3 DNA: TGTGCCAGCAGCGTAGCTAGCGGGTACAATGAGCAGTTCTTC.

This chain joins TRBV6-6 and TRBJ1-5; 9 bases line up with TRBD1. V shed 0 bases, J shed 5 bases, and the junction held 5 bases outside the gene matches. The germline gives CDR1 MNHNY, CDR2 SVGAGI (reference sequence). The CDR3 sequence is 16 residues long. In DNA, the CDR3 is TGTGCCAGCAGTTACTCCACAGGGGGCAGAGATCAGCCCCAGCATTTT. It codes for CASSYSTGGRDQPQHF.

The chain uses TRBV6-1 and TRBJ2-7, with TRBD1 as a possible D gene (6 bases). V was pared by 2 bases and J by 3 bases, with 20 bases between. Germline assignment: CDR1 MNHNS and CDR2 SASEGT. This CDR3 is built from 17 residues. The CDR3 region has the DNA TGTGCCAGCAGTGAACGGGACACCGCCTTCCTGGTCTACGAGCAGTACTTC. It encodes CASSERDTAFLVYEQYF.

This clone ranks as medium-sized. The rearrangement links TRBV6-1 to TRBJ1-6, with 8 nucleotides matching TRBD1. Trimming at V came to 8 bases and at J to 8 bases, leaving 5 bases not matched to a gene. Germline V lookup: CDR1 MNHNS, CDR2 SASEGT. This CDR3 has 13 amino acids. The CDR3 reads CASQDREHSPLHF. DNA of the CDR3: TGTGCCAGCCAGGACAGGGAGCATTCACCCCTCCACTTT.

This sequence joins TRBV19 and TRBJ2-1, with TRBD1 identical over 8 bases. Germline V CDR1 and CDR2: LNHDA, SQIVND (reference sequence). This CDR3 is 14 amino acids long. The J segment lost 7 bases and the V segment lost 8 bases, leaving 10 bases of the junction unmatched. CDR3 amino acids: CASGETTGVNEQFF. In DNA, the CDR3 is TGTGCCAGTGGGGAAACGACAGGGGTAAATGAGCAGTTCTTC.

This chain links TRBV7-2 with TRBJ1-6; 8 bases are shared with TRBD1. CDR1 is SGHTA, CDR2 FQGNSA, per germline. The CDR3 runs to 18 residues. V lost 4 bases and J lost 1; bases outside the gene matches: 9. The CDR3 region is CASSSRQGMGSYNSPLHF. The CDR3 DNA is TGTGCCAGCAGCTCGCGACAGGGGATGGGTTCCTATAATTCACCCCTCCACTTT. Combining the CDR3 with reference TRBV7-2 and TRBJ1-6 gives the whole variable domain GAGVSQSPSNKVTEKGKDVELRCDPISGHTALYWYRQSLGQGLEFLIYFQGNSAPDKSGLPSDRFSAERTGGSVSTLTIQRTQQEDSAVYLCASSSRQGMGSYNSPLHFGNGTRLTVT.

The genes are TRBV5-1 and TRBJ1-2; D gene uncertain. The germline gives CDR1 SGHRS, CDR2 YFSETQ. Trimming pared 3 bases from V and 7 bases from J, leaving 10 bases between. The length of the CDR3 is 12 residues. The CDR3 protein is CASSSDSGGYTF. The CDR3 region has the DNA TGCGCCAGCAGCTCGGACTCGGGTGGCTACACCTTC.

This chain uses TRBV15 with TRBJ2-3, with 15 bases identical to TRBD2. The CDR3 is made up of 19 amino acids. After removal of 4 bases from V and 1 base from J, the junction contained 9 bases not matched to a gene. Germline V gene data show CDR1 as LNHNV and CDR2 as YYDKDF (reference sequence). In DNA form, the CDR3 reads TGTGCCACCAGCACGGGACTAGCGGGGGGCCTTCCAGGCACAGATACGCAGTATTTT. Translated: CATSTGLAGGLPGTDTQYF.

This clone was seen a single time. The chain has TRBV7-9 and TRBJ2-3; no clear D gene. CDR3 size: 14 residues. Trimming removed 3 bases from V and 1 base from J, with 8 bases in between. From germline, CDR1 is SEHNR and CDR2 FQNEAQ (reference sequence). CDR3 region: CASSFFSRTDTQYF. The DNA for the CDR3 is TGTGCCAGCAGCTTTTTCTCCCGCACAGATACGCAGTATTTT.

The CDR3 loop reads CASSYGRGESYTF. DNA for the CDR3: TGTGCCAGCAGTTATGGACGGGGGGAAAGCTACACCTTC. The chain links TRBV28 to TRBJ1-2; D might be TRBD1 (5 bases). CDR1 is MDHEN and CDR2 is SYDVKM in the germline V gene. Deletions cut 4 bases from V and 9 bases from J, with 15 bases between. The CDR3 loop spans 13 amino acids.

The rearrangement joins TRBV5-1 to TRBJ1-2, with TRBD1 identical over 10 bases. CDR1 is SGHRS and CDR2 is YFSETQ in the germline V gene. The CDR3 is made up of 15 amino acids. Losses at the gene ends were 1 base for V and 6 bases for J; bases not matched to a gene: 6. CDR3 coding DNA: TGCGCCAGCAGCTTGATATCCGGGACAGGGGATGGCTACACCTTC. Amino acid sequence: CASSLISGTGDGYTF.

This chain links TRBV28 with TRBJ2-7; D is perhaps TRBD2 (5 bases). CDR3 size: 13 residues. Germline V gene data show CDR1 as MDHEN and CDR2 as SYDVKM. V lost 3 bases, J lost 2 bases, and 8 bases lay in between. The CDR3, as DNA: TGTGCCAGCAGTTTCAGCGGAGCCTACGAGCAGTACGTC. Translating gives CASSFSGAYEQYV.

The V call is TRBV19, the J call TRBJ1-2; D not certain. CDR1 and CDR2 (germline): LNHDA, SQIVND (reference sequence). The V end was cut by 7 bases, the J end by 3 bases, with 15 bases between. CDR3 size: 14 residues. The CDR3 bases are TGTGCCAGTACCTGGGGTCTCGGGGACTATGGCTACACCTTC. This encodes CASTWGLGDYGYTF.

This chain uses TRBV21-1 with TRBJ2-2; the table calls TRBD1, which could not be checked here. TRBV21-1 is assigned pseudogene status. CDR3 size: 16 residues. The CDR3 sequence is CASSKDRTGGTGELFF. CDR3 DNA sequence: TGTGCCAGCAGCAAAGATAGAACAGGGGGGACCGGGGAGCTGTTTTTT.

The J gene is TRBJ2-5, the V gene TRBV19; a weak D match, TRBD1 (7 bases). The V and J ends lost 4 bases and 4 bases respectively, with 19 bases between them. Per the germline V gene, CDR1 is LNHDA and CDR2 is SQIVND (reference sequence). The CDR3 sequence is 16 residues long. The CDR3 sequence is CASSNNPDRRGETQYF. Written as DNA, the CDR3 is TGTGCCAGTAGTAACAATCCGGACAGGCGGGGAGAGACCCAGTACTTC.